This T cell receptor (beta chain) was sequenced for a study of T cell repertoires in cytomegalovirus infection. Study overall: Matching HLA type and CMV infection were both indicated by public TCR beta signatures. General study findings and limits: Ex vivo responses were dominated by HLA-C-restricted CMV-specific TCR beta clonotypes. The cumulative frequency of public TCR beta families distinguished individuals who carried CMV together with the relevant HLA.

CDR3 size: 13 residues. CDR1 is MDHEN and CDR2 is SYDVKM in the germline V gene. V lost 8 bases, J lost 0 bases, and 8 bases lay in between. MiXCR was run by TCRdb on the reads, yielding one entry per CDR3 protein. The sample gives around 630,000 distinct CDR3 sequences, approximately 25% of which show up once; less than 10% is in the top ten. This clonotype was counted only a few times. Antigen: not known. V and J are TRBV28 and TRBJ1-3; D is ambiguous. Sequenced input: CD8+ T cells from PBMCs. The receptor was isolated from a human donor in good health (CMV status not recorded). Some clones in this sample may be carry-over from other donors' samples. The CDR3 loop is CASRYLSGNTIYF. For the CDR3, the DNA is TGTGCCAGCCGTTATCTCTCTGGAAACACCATATATTTT.